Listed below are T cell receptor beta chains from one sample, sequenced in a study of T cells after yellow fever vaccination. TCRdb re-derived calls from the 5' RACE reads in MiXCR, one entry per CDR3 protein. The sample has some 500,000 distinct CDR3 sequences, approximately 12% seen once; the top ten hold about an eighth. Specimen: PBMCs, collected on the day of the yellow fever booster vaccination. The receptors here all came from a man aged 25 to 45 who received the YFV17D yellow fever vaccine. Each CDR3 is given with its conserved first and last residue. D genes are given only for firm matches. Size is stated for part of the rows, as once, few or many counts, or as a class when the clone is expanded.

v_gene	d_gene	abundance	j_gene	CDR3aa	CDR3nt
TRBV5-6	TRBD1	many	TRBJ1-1	CASSSSGQGLRTEAFF	TGTGCCAGCAGCTCGTCGGGACAGGGGCTAAGGACTGAAGCTTTCTTT
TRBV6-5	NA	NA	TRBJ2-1	CASGPPGWQFF	TGTGCCAGCGGGCCCCCAGGGTGGCAGTTCTTC
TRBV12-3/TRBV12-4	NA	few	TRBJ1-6	CASRNSGAEGSPLHF	TGTGCCAGCAGGAACTCTGGGGCAGAAGGGTCACCCCTCCACTTT
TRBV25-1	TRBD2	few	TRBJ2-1	CASSESGGDDNEQFF	TGTGCCAGCAGTGAATCGGGGGGGGACGACAATGAGCAGTTCTTC
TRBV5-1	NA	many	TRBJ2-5	CASSLAGVETQYF	TGCGCCAGCAGCCTAGCAGGGGTAGAGACCCAGTACTTC
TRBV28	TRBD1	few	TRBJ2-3	CATSRDRGRTDTQYF	TGTGCCACCAGCCGGGACAGGGGGCGCACAGATACGCAGTATTTT
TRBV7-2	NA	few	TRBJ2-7	CASSTASGATYEQYF	TGTGCCAGCAGTACAGCTTCCGGGGCAACCTACGAGCAGTACTTC
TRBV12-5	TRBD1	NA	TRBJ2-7	CASGLVAGGKNEQYF	TGTGCTAGTGGTTTGGTTGCAGGGGGAAAGAACGAGCAGTACTTC
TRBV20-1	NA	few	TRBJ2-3	CSAGTPYTDTQYF	TGCAGTGCCGGGACTCCCTACACAGATACGCAGTATTTT
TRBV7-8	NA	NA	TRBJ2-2	CASSLELAGELFF	TGTGCCAGCAGTCTAGAGTTAGCCGGGGAGCTGTTTTTT
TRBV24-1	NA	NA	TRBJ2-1	CDLPGPSFF	TGTGACCTACCGGGACCATCGTTCTTC
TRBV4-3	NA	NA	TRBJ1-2	CASSLQRGANYGYTF	TGCGCCAGCAGCCTCCAGCGGGGGGCTAACTATGGCTACACCTTC